These T cell receptor beta chains were read from a single sample in a study of T cells in Graves' hyperthyroidism and ophthalmopathy. TCRdb ran MiXCR on the multiplex PCR reads and lists one entry per CDR3 protein. The sample lists around 500,000 distinct CDR3 sequences, roughly 14% seen once, with around 17% in the top ten. Sequencing input: blood. These receptors came from a woman younger than 30 with Graves' hyperthyroidism. The CDR3 runs from the conserved cysteine through the conserved F or W. D genes are given only for firm matches. For some rows the clone size is stated as once, few or many, or as a class when expanded; others skip it.

size	V	J	D	DNA	CDR3
.	TRBV9	TRBJ1-6	.	TGTGCCAGCAGCCCGGGCCTTAATAATTCACCCCTCCACTTT	CASSPGLNNSPLHF
.	TRBV3-1	TRBJ1-2	.	TGTGCCAGCAGCCCCCTTTATTCTTATGGCTACACCTTC	CASSPLYSYGYTF
many	TRBV5-1	TRBJ2-3	.	TGCGCCAGCAGCTTTGCTACAGGCACAGATACGCAGTATTTT	CASSFATGTDTQYF
many	TRBV6-5	TRBJ2-7	TRBD1	TGTGCCAGCAGTTACTCTAGACAGGGGGTTTCCTACGAGCAGTACTTC	CASSYSRQGVSYEQYF
few	TRBV24-1	TRBJ2-3	.	TGTGCCACCAGTGATGTTACGTGGGGGGATACGCAGTATTTT	CATSDVTWGDTQYF
.	TRBV29-1	TRBJ2-1	.	TGCAGCGTTGTTACAGGTCGCTCCTACAATGAGCAGTTCTTC	CSVVTGRSYNEQFF
few	TRBV5-4	TRBJ1-2	.	TGTGCCAGCAACTCAGGGGTGTATGGCTACACCTTC	CASNSGVYGYTF
.	TRBV3-1	TRBJ2-1	.	TGTGCCAGCAGCCGATTGGGACCGATAAATGAGCAGTTCTTC	CASSRLGPINEQFF
many	TRBV18	TRBJ2-1	TRBD2	TGTGCCAGCTCACCAGGGACTAGCGGGATTTTGGATGAGCAGTTCTTC	CASSPGTSGILDEQFF
.	TRBV9	TRBJ2-5	.	TGTGCCAGCAGCCCGGGCCTACCCCAAGAGACCCAGTACTTC	CASSPGLPQETQYF
many	TRBV7-3	TRBJ2-1	.	TGTGCCAGCAGCCGCGAATCTGGTGGCACCTACAATGAGCAGTTCTTC	CASSRESGGTYNEQFF
.	TRBV19	TRBJ2-7	TRBD1	TGTGCCAGTAGTATAGGGACAGGGAACGAGCAGTACTTC	CASSIGTGNEQYF
many	TRBV3-1	TRBJ2-6	.	TGTGCCAGCAGTCAGGGGAGTGGGGCCAACGTCCTGACTTTC	CASSQGSGANVLTF
many	TRBV28	TRBJ1-1	.	TGTGCCAGCAGCTATGGGTATGAAGCTTTCTTT	CASSYGYEAFF
many	TRBV12-3/TRBV12-4	TRBJ2-1	TRBD2	TGTGCCAGCAGTTCCACCGGGACTAGCTCCTACAATGAGCAGTTCTTC	CASSSTGTSSYNEQFF
many	TRBV12-3/TRBV12-4	TRBJ1-3	.	TGTGCCAGCAGTAGGGTGGAGTTCCTCTCTGGAAACACCATATATTTT	CASSRVEFLSGNTIYF
many	TRBV20-1	TRBJ2-7	.	TGCAGTGCTAGATTTAACGGCGGGAAAACTTCCTACGAGCAGTACTTC	CSARFNGGKTSYEQYF
few	TRBV4-1	TRBJ2-3	TRBD2	TGCGCCAGCAGCCAAGAATACCTAGCGGGAGATACGCAGTATTTT	CASSQEYLAGDTQYF
few	TRBV11-3	TRBJ2-5	TRBD1	TGTGCCAGCAGGGGGTGGGGGACAGGGGACATCCAAGAGACCCAGTACTTC	CASRGWGTGDIQETQYF
many	TRBV2	TRBJ2-3	.	TGTGCCAGCAGTGAAGCGCACCAGAGCACAGATACGCAGTATTTT	CASSEAHQSTDTQYF
.	TRBV6-1	TRBJ1-1	.	TGTGCCAGCATCCCGAGCCCGGGGGACACTGAAGCTTTCTTT	CASIPSPGDTEAFF
many	TRBV19	TRBJ1-2	.	TGTGCCAGTATCCGGACGGTCTCAGGGTATGGCTACACCTTC	CASIRTVSGYGYTF
many	TRBV20-1	TRBJ2-5	.	TGCAGTGCTAGGGACTTTCTAGAGACCCAGTACTTC	CSARDFLETQYF
.	TRBV5-6	TRBJ2-3	TRBD2	TGTGCCAGCAGCTCGGAAGCACCGGGACTAGCGGAACCAAATAGCACAGATACGCAGTATTTT	CASSSEAPGLAEPNSTDTQYF
many	TRBV12-3/TRBV12-4	TRBJ2-1	TRBD2	TGTGCCAGCAGTTTAGCCGGCGGGAGGGCAAATGAGCAGTTCTTC	CASSLAGGRANEQFF
many	TRBV6-1	TRBJ1-2	TRBD1	TGTGCCAGCAGGCCTCGACAGGGGTCGTCTGGGTATGGCTACACCTTC	CASRPRQGSSGYGYTF
many	TRBV5-6	TRBJ1-5	.	TGTGCCAGCAGCTGGGCAGGGCGCAATCAGCCCCAGCATTTT	CASSWAGRNQPQHF
many	TRBV27	TRBJ2-5	.	TGTGCCAGCAGTTTATACTTTTTAGCGGAACAAGAGACCCAGTACTTC	CASSLYFLAEQETQYF
many	TRBV7-3	TRBJ1-1	.	TGTGCCAGCAGCTTAGAAGCAGCCAAAGTTGAAGCTTTCTTT	CASSLEAAKVEAFF
many	TRBV11-3	TRBJ1-1	.	TGTGCCAGCAGCCCTTCCCGGGGGGGAGCTGCCACTGAAGCTTTCTTT	CASSPSRGGAATEAFF
many	TRBV6-2/TRBV6-3	TRBJ1-1	TRBD1	TGTGCCAGCAGTTCTCTCCGGGACAGGACCGCTGAAGCTTTCTTT	CASSSLRDRTAEAFF
.	TRBV18	TRBJ1-3	.	TGTGCCAGCTCACTCTCGGCGCCGGACTCTGGAAACACCATATATTTT	CASSLSAPDSGNTIYF
few	TRBV3-1	TRBJ2-2	TRBD2	TGTGCCAGCAGCCACGGGACTAGCGGGAGTGGGACCGGGGAGCTGTTTTTT	CASSHGTSGSGTGELFF
.	TRBV2	TRBJ2-1	.	TGTGCCAGCAGAGCCGGGACGGGGGACAATGAGCAGTTCTTC	CASRAGTGDNEQFF
few	TRBV29-1	TRBJ2-7	TRBD1	TGCAGCGTTGGGGCCGGGACAGGGGGCCACGAGCAGTACTTC	CSVGAGTGGHEQYF
many	TRBV5-1	TRBJ1-1	.	TGCGCCAGCAGCTTGTTTACAGGGATGAACACTGAAGCTTTCTTT	CASSLFTGMNTEAFF
many	TRBV12-3/TRBV12-4	TRBJ1-3	.	TGTGCCAGCAAGGATCCCGACGGAAACACCATATATTTT	CASKDPDGNTIYF
few	TRBV12-3/TRBV12-4	TRBJ2-7	.	TGTGCCAGCAGGTTAAGCGGAACCTACGAGCAGTACTTC	CASRLSGTYEQYF
many	TRBV27	TRBJ2-5	.	TGTGCCAGCAGTTTATCGAAGGCGGGTCTGGAGACCCAGTACTTC	CASSLSKAGLETQYF
many	TRBV5-1	TRBJ2-3	.	TGCGCCAGCAGCTTCGCCAGGGTGAGCACAGATACGCAGTATTTT	CASSFARVSTDTQYF
many	TRBV12-3/TRBV12-4	TRBJ2-4	.	TGTGCCAGCAGTTTAAGGGGGGATGGGGGAGACATTCAGTACTTC	CASSLRGDGGDIQYF
many	TRBV11-2	TRBJ1-5	.	TGTGCCAGCAGCTTAGACCAGCGGAGGCCCCAGCATTTT	CASSLDQRRPQHF
many	TRBV3-1	TRBJ2-1	TRBD2	TGTGCCAGCAGCCGGGGGGGAATCAGCGGGAGGGCCAATGAGCAGTTCTTC	CASSRGGISGRANEQFF
.	TRBV10-3	TRBJ1-2	.	TGTGCCATCGCCCCGGGCTACAACTATGGCTACACCTTC	CAIAPGYNYGYTF